These 29 T cell receptor beta chains came from one sample sequenced in a study of blood T cell repertoires in COVID-19. Only in-frame clones appear in the TCRdb table, and some are missing; sequencing was by immunoSEQ multiplex PCR. The sample yields hundreds of thousands of clones, approximately 84% seen once. The source material was peripheral blood. The receptors come from a woman in her thirties who had recovered from COVID-19.

The J gene is TRBJ1-2, the V gene TRBV28, with D possibly being TRBD1 (5 bases). Trimming pared 5 bases from V and 4 bases from J, leaving 23 bases between. CDR1 and CDR2 (germline): MDHEN, SYDVKM. This CDR3 has 17 residues. CDR3 in amino acids: CASSLPGRGERGYGYTF. The CDR3 coding sequence is TGTGCCAGCAGTCTTCCGGGCCGGGGGGAGCGGGGCTATGGCTACACCTTC.

The CDR3 region is CASSRDFSYEQYF. CDR3 nucleotide sequence: TGTGCCAGCAGCCGGGACTTCTCATACGAGCAGTACTTC. This rearrangement joins TRBV2 to TRBJ2-7; D possibly corresponds to TRBD2 (6 bases). Germline V gives CDR1 SNHLY, CDR2 FYNNEI. Deletions cut 6 bases from V and 4 bases from J, with 13 bases between. The CDR3 is 13 residues long.

The V and J genes are TRBV14 and TRBJ2-3; 12 nucleotides agree with TRBD2. The J segment lost 5 bases and the V segment lost 0 bases, leaving 9 bases of the junction unmatched. Germline V gene lookup returns CDR1 SGHDN and CDR2 FVKESK. This CDR3 comprises 18 residues. The CDR3 here is CASSQEPLAGGPRDTQYF. The CDR3 coding sequence is TGTGCCAGCAGCCAAGAACCCCTAGCGGGAGGGCCTAGAGATACGCAGTATTTT.

The chain recombines TRBV5-8 with TRBJ2-7; D remains unclear. Trimming shortened V by 0 bases and J by 0 bases, and 7 bases separated the two germline ends. Germline V gives CDR1 SGHTS, CDR2 YDEGEE. The CDR3 spans 14 residues. CDR3 region: CASSLGAGSYEQYF. CDR3 bases: TGTGCCAGCAGCTTGGGGGCAGGCTCCTACGAGCAGTACTTC.

The chain carries TRBV14 and TRBJ2-1; D not resolved. V was shortened by 0 bases and J by 6 bases, with 12 bases between the two germline ends. The CDR3 spans 15 residues. CDR1 is SGHDN and CDR2 is FVKESK in the germline V gene. The CDR3 region has the DNA TGTGCCAGCAGCCAAGATCCCGGGTTTAGCAATGAGCAGTTCTTC. This gives the protein CASSQDPGFSNEQFF.

This chain joins TRBV4-3 and TRBJ1-2; D not resolved. The ends were cut back, 1 base at V and 4 bases at J, with 7 bases in the middle. CDR1 LGHNA and CDR2 YSLEER come from the germline V gene. CDR3 size: 13 residues. CDR3 amino acids: CASSQAQSYGYTF. The CDR3, as DNA: TGCGCCAGCAGCCAAGCCCAGTCCTATGGCTACACCTTC.

In its sample, this clone was seen a few times. The chain joins TRBV7-9 to TRBJ2-2, with TRBD2 matching 9 bases. The trim removed 5 bases at V and 2 bases at J, leaving 6 bases unmatched. The CDR3 sequence is 16 residues long. Germline V gene sequence: CDR1 SEHNR, CDR2 FQNEAQ (reference sequence). The CDR3 reads CASSPYSGGNTGELFF. The CDR3 region has the DNA TGTGCCAGCAGCCCGTATAGCGGGGGCAACACCGGGGAGCTGTTTTTT. Full variable domain (missing parts from reference TRBV7-9 and TRBJ2-2): DTGVSQNPRHKITKRGQNVTFRCDPISEHNRLYWYRQTLGQGPEFLTYFQNEAQLEKSRLLSDRFSAERPKGSFSTLEIQRTEQGDSAMYLCASSPYSGGNTGELFFGEGSRLTVL.

This clone appeared a few times. The chain is built from TRBV9 and TRBJ1-2, with TRBD1 matching over 9 bases. The CDR3 loop spans 15 amino acids. Trimming took 4 bases from V and 3 from J; bases not matched to a gene: 7. Germline CDR1 and CDR2: SGDLS and YYNGEE. CDR3 amino acids: CASSPGQGADYGYTF. The CDR3 bases are TGTGCCAGCAGCCCGGGACAGGGCGCGGACTATGGCTACACCTTC.

V usage is TRBV28 and J usage is TRBJ1-1; D is possibly TRBD1 (6 bases). Trimming left V 8 bases short and J 8 bases short, with 24 bases between. This CDR3 region has 15 residues. In germline, CDR1 is MDHEN, CDR2 SYDVKM. CDR3 loop: CASVSANRVPIEAFF. The CDR3 DNA reads as TGTGCCAGCGTATCGGCAAACAGGGTTCCTATCGAAGCTTTCTTT. The variable domain in full, completed from reference TRBV28 and TRBJ1-1, reads DVKVTQSSRYLVKRTGEKVFLECVQDMDHENMFWYRQDPGLGLRLIYFSYDVKMKEKGDIPEGYSVSREKKERFSLILESASTNQTSMYLCASVSANRVPIEAFFGQGTRLTVV.

The rearrangement joins TRBV19 to TRBJ2-1; tentatively, D is TRBD1 (6 bases). The V gene lost 1 base and the J gene lost 7 bases, with 14 bases spanning the gap. This CDR3 is 15 amino acids long. Germline lookup yields CDR1 LNHDA and CDR2 SQIVND (reference sequence). CDR3 loop: CASSIVQGLRNEQFF. In DNA, the CDR3 is TGTGCCAGTAGTATAGTCCAGGGGTTGAGGAATGAGCAGTTCTTC.

Turning to this clone: This same CDR3 is encoded by further DNA sequences in the sample. The chain combines TRBV5-1 with TRBJ2-7; D remains ambiguous. The CDR3 contains 13 residues. The V end was cut by 0 bases, the J end by 3 bases, with 7 bases between. CDR1 is SGHRS, CDR2 YFSETQ, per germline. CDR3 coding DNA: TGCGCCAGCAGCTTGGGGCAGAACTACGAGCAGTACTTC. This encodes CASSLGQNYEQYF.

This chain links TRBV4-1 with TRBJ1-1, with 9 bases aligning to TRBD1. There are 15 residues in the CDR3. The V gene end was trimmed by 3 bases and the J gene end by 5 bases; junction bases not matched to a gene: 7. Germline V gene sequence: CDR1 MGHRA, CDR2 YSYEKL. The CDR3 region is CASSQTGGSGTEAFF. CDR3 in DNA: TGCGCCAGCAGCCAGACAGGGGGATCAGGGACTGAAGCTTTCTTT.

As to this clone: The sample contains more than one DNA sequence encoding this CDR3. The chain joins TRBV6-5 to TRBJ2-5, with D tentatively TRBD1 (6 bases). The ends were cut back, 0 bases at V and 2 bases at J, with 10 bases in the middle. The CDR3 extends over 15 amino acids. The germline V gene has CDR1 MNHEY and CDR2 SVGAGI. CDR3 sequence reads: CASSYSLRGQETQYF. CDR3 nucleotides: TGTGCCAGCAGTTACTCCCTGAGGGGGCAAGAGACCCAGTACTTC.

V and J are TRBV4-3 and TRBJ2-3; the match to TRBD2 covers 13 bases. The CDR3 totals 16 residues. Germline V gene lookup returns CDR1 LGHNA and CDR2 YSLEER. Losses at the gene ends were 1 base for V and 4 bases for J; bases not matched to a gene: 2. This CDR3 is CASSQGTSGRPDTQYF. CDR3 sequence (DNA): TGCGCCAGCAGCCAAGGGACTAGCGGGAGACCAGATACGCAGTATTTT.

The chain joins TRBV13 to TRBJ2-2, with TRBD1 identical over 8 bases. From germline, CDR1 is PRHDT and CDR2 FYEKMQ (reference sequence). The CDR3 has 15 amino acids. V shed 1 base, J shed 6 bases, and the junction held 4 bases outside the gene matches. The CDR3 coding sequence is TGTGCCAGCAGCTTAGAGCGACAGGGGCCCGGGGAGCTGTTTTTT. It translates to CASSLERQGPGELFF.

This chain joins TRBV3-1 (or the pseudogene TRBV3-2) and TRBJ1-2; tentatively, D is TRBD1 (5 bases). This CDR3 is built from 16 residues. From germline, CDR1 is LGHDT and CDR2 YNNKEL (reference sequence). Between the trimmed V and J ends, which lost 4 bases and 2 bases, there was a span of 17 bases. The CDR3 here is CASSPLRGCRNYGYTF. The CDR3 DNA is TGTGCCAGCAGCCCCTTAAGGGGTTGCAGGAACTATGGCTACACCTTC.

The rearrangement links TRBV10-3 to TRBJ2-7; possible D gene TRBD2, 6 bases. Germline values: CDR1 ENHRY, CDR2 SYGVKD. The CDR3 consists of 12 residues. The V and J ends lost 4 bases and 3 bases respectively, with 7 bases between them. The CDR3 DNA reads as TGTGCCATCAGTGGGGGGGACTACGAGCAGTACTTC. Translating gives CAISGGDYEQYF.

The V call is TRBV6-1, the J call TRBJ1-4; TRBD1 agrees at 7 bases. The CDR3 runs to 14 residues. V shed 3 bases and J 7 bases; nucleotides not matched to a gene: 5. From germline, CDR1 is MNHNS and CDR2 SASEGT. The CDR3 sequence: CASSDEGAREKLFF. The CDR3 DNA reads TGTGCCAGCAGTGATGAGGGGGCGCGTGAAAAACTGTTTTTT.

The chain carries TRBV7-9 and TRBJ1-2, with D possibly being TRBD1 (5 bases). Germline V CDR1 and CDR2: SEHNR, FQNEAQ (reference sequence). V was pared by 2 bases and J by 10 bases, with 11 bases between. This CDR3 is built from 12 residues. This CDR3 reads CASSLTQGDYTF. DNA for the CDR3: TGTGCCAGCAGCTTAACCCAGGGCGACTACACCTTC.

There are a few counts of this clone. V is TRBV7-9 and J is TRBJ2-6, with 9 bases matching TRBD1. CDR1 and CDR2 (germline): SEHNR, FQNEAQ (reference sequence). V lost 2 bases, J lost 0 bases, and 5 bases stayed unmatched. CDR3 size: 18 residues. The DNA of the CDR3 is TGTGCCAGCAGCTTAATGACAGGGGGGAGCTCTGGGGCCAACGTCCTGACTTTC. This translates into CASSLMTGGSSGANVLTF.

This chain connects TRBV18 to TRBJ2-3, with TRBD2 matching over 8 bases. Germline CDR1 is KGHSH and CDR2 is LQKENI. This CDR3 has 18 residues. V shed 0 bases and J 0 bases; nucleotides not matched to a gene: 8. The CDR3 coding sequence is TGTGCCAGCTCACCACCAATTGCTAGCGGGCTTAGCACAGATACGCAGTATTTT. Encoded protein: CASSPPIASGLSTDTQYF.

This chain connects TRBV2 to TRBJ1-6; 9 bases agree with TRBD1. The length of the CDR3 is 15 residues. Germline loops: CDR1 SNHLY, CDR2 FYNNEI. Trimming at V came to 6 bases and at J to 6 bases, leaving 6 bases not matched to a gene. CDR3 sequence (DNA): TGTGCCAGCAGACCCGGGACAGGGCTTAATTCACCCCTCCACTTT. It yields the protein CASRPGTGLNSPLHF.

CDR3 coding DNA: TGTGCCAGCAGTTTGACTAGCGGTAGTGAGCAGTACTTC. It translates to CASSLTSGSEQYF. V is TRBV28 and J is TRBJ2-7; the match to TRBD2 covers 9 bases. The ends lost 3 bases at V and 7 bases at J; junction bases unmatched: 4. CDR3 length: 13 residues. Germline V gives CDR1 MDHEN, CDR2 SYDVKM.

This sequence joins TRBV2 and TRBJ1-3; tentatively, D is TRBD1 (5 bases). V lost 2 bases and J lost 1, with 15 bases in between. CDR1 is SNHLY and CDR2 is FYNNEI in the germline V gene. This CDR3 is built from 17 residues. The CDR3 loop is CASSEMEQGRSGNTIYF. CDR3 sequence (DNA): TGTGCCAGCAGTGAAATGGAGCAGGGTAGATCTGGAAACACCATATATTTT.

The CDR3 region has the DNA TGTGCCAGCAGCGTAGGGGCAGTCAGAGAGACCCAGTACTTC. Protein product: CASSVGAVRETQYF. This rearrangement joins TRBV9 to TRBJ2-5; D is uncertain. Per germline, CDR1 SGDLS and CDR2 YYNGEE. The CDR3 consists of 14 residues. V was cut by 0 bases and J by 4 bases, with 10 bases left in between.

The rearrangement uses TRBV3-1 (or the pseudogene TRBV3-2) and TRBJ1-1, with 7 bases aligning to TRBD1. With V trimmed by 3 bases and J by 1 base, 2 bases remained unmatched. The germline V gene encodes CDR1 LGHDT and CDR2 YNNKEL (reference sequence). The CDR3 contains 14 residues. The CDR3 region is CASSQGTENTEAFF. CDR3 sequence (DNA): TGTGCCAGCAGCCAGGGGACAGAGAACACTGAAGCTTTCTTT.

This rearrangement joins TRBV7-2 to TRBJ2-2; D may be TRBD1 (5 bases). CDR1 and CDR2 from the germline V gene are SGHTA and FQGNSA. This CDR3 is 15 amino acids long. Trimming took 2 bases from V and 2 from J, leaving 9 bases between them. The CDR3 DNA follows: TGTGCCAGCAGCTTACTTGGGGCCAACACCGGGGAGCTGTTTTTT. Amino acid sequence: CASSLLGANTGELFF.

The count of this clone is one. The chain recombines TRBV7-2 with TRBJ2-3; 11 nucleotides line up with TRBD2. The CDR3 is 14 amino acids. J was trimmed by 6 bases and V by 3 bases; bases with no gene match: 2. Germline CDR1 and CDR2: SGHTA and FQGNSA. CDR3 sequence: CASSFRLAGDTQYF. The CDR3 nucleotides read TGTGCCAGCAGCTTCCGACTAGCGGGGGATACGCAGTATTTT.

The chain uses TRBV11-2 and TRBJ2-1; D may be TRBD2 (6 bases). Germline CDR1 is SGHAT and CDR2 is FQNNGV. The CDR3 runs 13 residues. V lost 8 bases and J lost 4, with 12 bases in between. CDR3 nucleotides: TGTGCCAGCGAGGCGGGGAATTACAATGAGCAGTTCTTC. Protein product: CASEAGNYNEQFF. Full variable domain (remainder filled in from reference TRBV11-2 and TRBJ2-1): EAGVAQSPRYKIIEKRQSVAFWCNPISGHATLYWYQQILGQGPKLLIQFQNNGVVDDSQLPKDRFSAERLKGVDSTLKIQPAKLEDSAVYLCASEAGNYNEQFFGPGTRLTVL.